This record covers a single T cell receptor beta chain. The CDR3 length is 18 residues. Germline CDR1 is LGHNA and CDR2 is YNFKEQ. With V trimmed by 2 bases and J by 0 bases, 8 bases remained unmatched. These data originate in a study of blood T cell repertoires in COVID-19. Study context: Both acute and convalescent COVID-19 samples were obtained from the United States, Italy and Spain. From T cells, B-cell-depleted T cells, or PBMCs came the material, which was cDNA or gDNA.

Original handling: It was from reference gene primer amplification that nucleated cell counts were estimated. Sequenced by immunoSEQ multiplex PCR; TCRdb stores in-frame clones only, minus some. V and J calls and clone size follow that table, whereas D and trimming were derived from the DNA. This table has about 100,000 clones, 91% appearing once. The clonotype comes from a man in his forties or fifties with acute or convalescent COVID-19. Sample: peripheral blood. The J gene is TRBJ2-4, the V gene TRBV4-2; 9 bases are a match to TRBD1. CDR3 nucleotides: TGTGCCAGCAGCCAACCTTTGACAGGGGGACTAGCCAAAAACATTCAGTACTTC. It translates to CASSQPLTGGLAKNIQYF.